The rows below give T cell receptor beta chains drawn from one sample of a study of T cell repertoires in cytomegalovirus infection. TCRdb reanalysed the reads using MiXCR and keeps one entry per CDR3 protein. This repertoire shows hundreds of thousands of distinct CDR3 sequences, approximately 8.9% found once; its top ten account for around 2.6%. The sample comprised PBMCs. These receptors all come from a human donor in good health (CMV status not recorded). Some clones in this sample may be carry-over from other donors' samples. The conserved cysteine and the conserved F or W are not part of the CDR3 here. Only part of the rows carry a size: once, few, many, or a class if the clone is expanded.

V,length,size,J,CDR3
TRBV6-2/TRBV6-3,11,.,TRBJ2-1,ASSYLDPGEQF
TRBV7-2,11,many,TRBJ2-3,ASTQGYTDTQY
TRBV4-1,13,many,TRBJ1-2,ASSPFDQGNYGYT
TRBV7-9,11,many,TRBJ1-2,ASTEGGVSGYT
TRBV2,14,many,TRBJ2-1,ASSEARGATYNEQF
TRBV28,11,many,TRBJ2-5,ASRGQGQETQY
TRBV24-1,10,many,TRBJ1-2,ATSVGQGRYT
TRBV6-6,9,few,TRBJ2-7,ASSYQWEQY
TRBV6-4,11,many,TRBJ2-3,ASSVGGEDTQY
TRBV5-1,13,few,TRBJ2-1,ASSTGGGAYNEQF
TRBV12-3/TRBV12-4,14,few,TRBJ2-5,ASSSSGTASQETQY
TRBV2,13,many,TRBJ2-2,ASSVSGADTGELF
TRBV7-6,12,many,TRBJ1-5,ASSQVGFSQPQH
TRBV20-1,11,many,TRBJ1-1,SASLRGNTEAF
TRBV28,12,once,TRBJ1-1,ASIPAGTNIEAF